This TCR beta chain was identified in a study of shared clonotypes between healthy human individuals (dated by TCRdb to the early 2020s). A note on the overall study: A couple of women and a few men aged 18 to 49 years were included in the cohort. For each donor, CD4 naive and CD4 memory were each given three plates, CD8 naive was given two plates, and CD8 memory was given one plate. Blood TCR repertoires of five healthy adults were deeply sequenced to estimate repertoire size and the extent of clonotype sharing between individuals. To increase sequencing depth and limit assay-specific biases, different laboratories used diverse techniques to prepare libraries and sequence TCR repertoires. Each donor's leukapheresis produced roughly between about 0.85 and 10 billion PBMCs.

Donors were healthy HIV-negative adults with no recently reported acute infections or vaccinations. Every donor was a Caucasian adult living in Nashville, Tennessee, USA. Magnetic negative selection was used to enrich CD4+ T cells, after which naive cells were positively selected on CD45RA and the negative fraction became the memory subset. After blood collection by leukapheresis, PBMCs were isolated using Ficoll-Histopaque density gradient centrifugation and then cryopreserved in the vapor phase of liquid nitrogen. Purity and quantity of every magnetically sorted T cell population were checked by analytical flow cytometry. Each sorted fraction had its genomic DNA isolated and then quantified by UV absorbance on a Nanodrop 2000c. Summary of the overall study and its limitations: Naive subsets generally had larger estimated clonotype richness than memory subsets did. Rarefaction of sorted-subset datasets indicated incomplete sequencing despite the large sequencing depth. Based on pairwise subsampling, the degree of clonotype sharing among donors was expected to be affected by sequencing depth. Sampling was limited to blood, and TCR repertoires in tissue likely differ from TCR repertoires in blood. Because the study included only a small number of donors, the genetic and exposure-history diversity represented was limited. Compared with non-shared clonotypes, clonotypes shared by all four sorted-subset donors had higher generation probabilities. Sharing across a few donors was observed for around 5% of naive CD4, over 3% of naive CD8, 2.3% of memory CD4, and around 0.4% of memory CD8 clonotypes.

Using the deep immunoSEQ assay, multiplex PCR amplified TCR CDR3 regions from genomic DNA. Extracted genomic DNA from each cell subset was spread evenly across all wells of several immunoSEQ 96-well plates, with each plate serving as a replicate. For sorted subsets, about 0.2 ug genomic DNA, equal to some 28,000 T cell genomes, was loaded into each replicate PCR. Purified libraries were measured with a Qubit 3.0 fluorometer, size-checked on a Bioanalyzer 2100, and measured again with the KAPA Library Quantification kit. Every immunoSEQ 96-well plate was sequenced on a separate single-read 150-cycle Illumina NextSeq 550 flow cell. The study's own analysis went as follows. Because only junctional sequences without quality scores were contained in the immunoSEQ output, filtering matching that applied to full-length reads could not be performed. To assign V/J genes and CDR3, sequences were annotated using PyIR, a Python wrapper for IgBLAST v1.9, with IMGT germline references. Reads with weak V/J assignments (E-value above 1e-6), missing CDR3, stop codons, out-of-frame junctions, or ambiguous translated residues were removed. V3J clonotypes were defined as sequences sharing the same inferred V gene, J gene, and CDR3 amino acid sequence. The percentage overlap between two repertoires was calculated by dividing the number of shared unique clonotypes by the size of the smaller repertoire. Repertoire richness was assessed with RTK rarefaction, the Chao1 estimator, and Recon v2.1 estimates of unobserved clonotypes. Generation probabilities for all TCRbeta clonotypes obtained by the gDNA method from several donors were computed using OLGA. TCRdb took this table from immuneACCESS and kept in-frame rearrangements with V and J called. Such tables lack part of the clones; where checked against another copy, unresolved V genes explain under half of the gap, and the rest is unexplained. V, J and clone size derive from that table, while D and trimming were established from the DNA sequence. Within this sample are some 550,000 clones, with around 97% of them counted one time only. 0.045% to 0.06% of the sample comes from the top ten.

Details on this clone: The clone's antigen remains unknown. Base qualities are not at hand, and no much larger clone is one base apart.

V has 4 bases trimmed and J has 4 bases trimmed; junction bases matching no gene number 14. Taken from the germline V gene, the CDR1 and CDR2 loops are LGHNA and YNFKEQ. The CDR3 numbers 19 residues from cysteine through phenylalanine. Only the CDR3 DNA is retained, 57 bases long and in frame from the first base. The chain joins TRBV4-2 to TRBJ2-1; 12 central nucleotides agree with TRBD2. This receptor was identified in a woman aged 25-40 years in good health. The sequencing sample was made of naive CD4+ T cells sorted from blood. The sample's cell subset or site label is to be understood as: CD45RA+ positively selected. DNA sequence: TGTGCCAGCAGCCCGTCCCCACTAGCGGGAGGACCGCTTTACAATGAGCAGTTCTTC. This translates into CASSPSPLAGGPLYNEQFF.